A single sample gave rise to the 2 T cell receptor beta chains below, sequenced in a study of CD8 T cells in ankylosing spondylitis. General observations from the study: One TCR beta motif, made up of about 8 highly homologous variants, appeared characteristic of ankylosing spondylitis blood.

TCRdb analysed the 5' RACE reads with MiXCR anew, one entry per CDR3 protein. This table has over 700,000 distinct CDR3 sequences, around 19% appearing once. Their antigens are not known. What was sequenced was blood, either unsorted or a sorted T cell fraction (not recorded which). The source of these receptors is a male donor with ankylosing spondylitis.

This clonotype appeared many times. CDR3 residues: CAISDDEATGELFF. CDR3 DNA sequence: TGTGCCATCAGTGATGATGAAGCCACCGGGGAGCTGTTTTTT. The rearrangement joins TRBV10-3 to TRBJ2-2, with D unresolved. This CDR3 contains 14 residues. Trimming removed 3 bases at V and 4 bases at J, with 9 bases between. Germline CDR1 is ENHRY and CDR2 is SYGVKD.

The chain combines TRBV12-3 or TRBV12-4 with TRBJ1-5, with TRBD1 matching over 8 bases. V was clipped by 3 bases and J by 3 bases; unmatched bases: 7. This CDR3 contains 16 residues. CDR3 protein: CASSFRAGGINQPQHF. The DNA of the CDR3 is TGTGCCAGCAGTTTTAGGGCAGGGGGCATCAATCAGCCCCAGCATTTT.